The 23 T cell receptor beta chains given below trace back to one sample, sequenced in a study of T cells after somatic rescue of genetic block. The protocol was immunoSEQ multiplex PCR, while the TCRdb copy is restricted to in-frame clones and leaves out a portion. The table lists roughly 70,000 clones, roughly 94% of them singletons, with around 3% in the top ten. Material: peripheral blood mononuclear cells (PBMCs). The receptors shown here come from a middle-aged man.

In its sample, this clone was seen a few times. The J gene is TRBJ2-2, the V gene TRBV19; TRBD1 matches 10 bases. The CDR3 has 16 amino acids. V gave up 5 bases and J gave up 0 bases; unmatched junction bases: 3. The germline CDR1 and CDR2 sequences are LNHDA and SQIVND (reference sequence). This chain's CDR3 is CASSPGQGANTGELFF. The CDR3 DNA reads as TGTGCCAGTAGTCCCGGACAGGGGGCGAACACCGGGGAGCTGTTTTTT.

The chain couples TRBV2 to TRBJ2-5, with D perhaps TRBD2 (6 bases). Germline CDR1 is SNHLY and CDR2 is FYNNEI. This CDR3 region has 13 residues. Trimming took 7 bases from V and 7 from J, leaving 16 bases between them. CDR3 nucleotides: TGTGCCAGCACCGAAGGGCAGGAGGGGACCCAGTACTTC. It codes for CASTEGQEGTQYF.

This rearrangement joins TRBV10-1 to TRBJ2-7; D gene unclear. The length of the CDR3 is 15 residues. CDR1 is WNHNN and CDR2 is SYGVQD in the germline V gene (reference sequence). V was clipped by 3 bases and J by 0 bases, with 12 bases between them. The DNA for the CDR3 is TGCGCCAGCAGTGATTCCTCCTGGGGCTCCTACGAGCAGTACTTC. Its translation is CASSDSSWGSYEQYF.

The J gene is TRBJ1-5, the V gene TRBV5-1; no firm D call. CDR1 is SGHRS and CDR2 is YFSETQ in the germline V gene. The V end was cut by 1 base, the J end by 4 bases, with 6 bases between. The length of the CDR3 is 13 residues. CDR3 in amino acids: CASSLTYNQPQHF. The DNA of the CDR3 is TGCGCCAGCAGCTTGACCTATAATCAGCCCCAGCATTTT.

This clone occurred once. The J gene is TRBJ2-2, the V gene TRBV19; 10 bases line up with TRBD2. Per the germline V gene, CDR1 is LNHDA and CDR2 is SQIVND (reference sequence). V lost 7 bases, J lost 8 bases, and 7 bases stayed unmatched. This CDR3 contains 14 residues. This CDR3 reads CASNSGRVLGELFF. The CDR3 DNA follows: TGTGCCAGTAACAGCGGGAGGGTATTAGGGGAGCTGTTTTTT.

The rearrangement joins TRBV6-5 to TRBJ1-5, with D possibly TRBD1 on 5 matching bases. V was clipped by 5 bases and J by 5 bases, with 10 bases between them. Germline CDR1 and CDR2: MNHEY and SVGAGI. The CDR3 totals 13 residues. The CDR3 spells CASSRGGDQPQHF. CDR3 nucleotide sequence: TGTGCCAGCAGTAGGGGCGGAGATCAGCCCCAGCATTTT.

The genes are TRBV6-5 and TRBJ1-2; 9 bases align to TRBD1. V dropped 10 bases and J dropped 7; count of bases not matched to a gene: 16. The CDR3 consists of 15 residues. Germline V gene data show CDR1 as MNHEY and CDR2 as SVGAGI. The CDR3 protein is CATLLTGTGRGGYTF. The DNA for the CDR3 is TGTGCCACGTTACTCACCGGGACAGGGAGGGGTGGCTACACCTTC.

J is TRBJ2-5 and V is TRBV4-1; D is uncertain. Trimming took 1 base from V and 5 from J, leaving 8 bases between them. The CDR3 covers 13 residues. The germline V gene has CDR1 MGHRA and CDR2 YSYEKL. In DNA, the CDR3 is TGCGCCAGCAGCCAAGGTTCGCTCGAGACCCAGTACTTC. Protein: CASSQGSLETQYF.

The V call is TRBV18, the J call TRBJ1-1; 7 bases agree with TRBD1. The CDR3 is 15 residues long. Germline V gene data show CDR1 as KGHSH and CDR2 as LQKENI. J gave up 3 bases and V 6 bases, and 10 bases lay outside the gene matches. Written as DNA, the CDR3 is TGTGCCAGCTCCTATAGTCCGGGACAGTACACTGAAGCTTTCTTT. It translates to CASSYSPGQYTEAFF. Full variable domain (rest looked up from reference TRBV18 and TRBJ1-1): NAGVMQNPRHLVRRRGQEARLRCSPMKGHSHVYWYRQLPEEGLKFMVYLQKENIIDESGMPKERFSAEFPKEGPSILRIQQVVRGDSAAYFCASSYSPGQYTEAFFGQGTRLTVV.

The chain couples TRBV7-3 to TRBJ2-5; 7 bases are a match to TRBD1. The CDR3 is 13 amino acids. Germline V gene lookup returns CDR1 SGHTA and CDR2 FQGTGA. The trim removed 5 bases at V and 4 bases at J, leaving 4 bases unmatched. The chain's CDR3 is CASSPDRRETQYF. The CDR3 nucleotides are TGTGCCAGCAGCCCGGACAGGAGAGAGACCCAGTACTTC.

The V and J genes are TRBV27 and TRBJ2-7; 8 nucleotides agree with TRBD2. CDR1 is MNHEY, CDR2 SMNVEV, per germline (reference sequence). Germline trimming cut 3 bases from V and 7 bases from J; bases unmatched to any gene: 11. CDR3 length: 15 residues. The CDR3 bases are TGTGCCAGCAGTTTGGCGTCTCCCGGGGGGGGTGAGCAGTACTTC. Encoded protein: CASSLASPGGGEQYF.

This sequence joins TRBV7-9 and TRBJ2-5; 14 bases are shared with TRBD2. The CDR3 is 17 residues long. The germline gives CDR1 SEHNR, CDR2 FQNEAQ (reference sequence). The J segment lost 5 bases and the V segment lost 3 bases, leaving 8 bases of the junction unmatched. CDR3 DNA: TGTGCCAGCAGCTTTGGGGGACTAGCGGGAGTAGGGGAGACCCAGTACTTC. Its translation is CASSFGGLAGVGETQYF.

This clone is a singleton in its sample. The V gene is TRBV6-6, the J gene TRBJ1-1; 8 positions match TRBD1. CDR1 is MNHNY and CDR2 is SVGAGI in the germline V gene (reference sequence). This CDR3 contains 14 residues. J lost 5 bases, V lost 7 bases, and 9 bases had no gene match. CDR3 DNA sequence: TGTGCCAGCAATCAGGGGGCAGGAGGGACTGAAGCTTTCTTT. Its translation is CASNQGAGGTEAFF.

This sequence joins TRBV7-8 and TRBJ2-3, with TRBD1 matching over 9 bases. The CDR3 runs 15 residues. Germline assignment: CDR1 SGHVS and CDR2 FQNEAQ. The junction had 6 bases not matched to a gene; V was cut back by 2 bases and J by 6 bases. In DNA form, the CDR3 reads TGTGCCAGCAGCTTAAGACAGGGGGAAACGGATACGCAGTATTTT. Encoded protein: CASSLRQGETDTQYF.

This clone was detected once. The genes are TRBV11-2 and TRBJ2-7; a weak D match, TRBD1 (5 bases). Deletions cut 6 bases from V and 2 bases from J, with 20 bases between. The CDR3 extends over 16 amino acids. Germline CDR1 reads SGHAT; CDR2 reads FQNNGV. The CDR3 bases are TGTGCCAGCAGTCCGACGTGGGGCCTGGGGACCTACGAGCAGTACTTC. It is translated as CASSPTWGLGTYEQYF.

As regards this clone: Other DNA sequences in this specimen translate into the identical CDR3. The chain is built from TRBV7-3 and TRBJ2-3; no reliable D call. The CDR3 loop spans 12 amino acids. Trimming removed 4 bases from V and 4 bases from J, with 6 bases in between. Looked up from germline, CDR1 is SGHTA and CDR2 is FQGTGA. Here the CDR3 reads CASSSESDTQYF. Here the CDR3 DNA reads TGTGCCAGCAGCTCAGAATCAGATACGCAGTATTTT.

This rearrangement joins TRBV5-1 to TRBJ1-4, with 8 nucleotides matching TRBD1. The CDR3 length is 14 residues. Germline V CDR1 and CDR2: SGHRS, YFSETQ. V shed 1 base and J 6 bases; nucleotides not matched to a gene: 2. CDR3 bases: TGCGCCAGCAGCTTGCGGACAGGGTATGAAAAACTGTTTTTT. Protein product: CASSLRTGYEKLFF.

A single count supports this clone. The chain carries TRBV10-1 and TRBJ2-7, with a possible D match to TRBD1 (5 bases). Germline lookup yields CDR1 WNHNN and CDR2 SYGVQD (reference sequence). Between the trimmed V and J ends, which lost 4 bases and 3 bases, there was a span of 13 bases. This CDR3 region has 14 residues. CDR3 protein: CASSGRAGNYEQYF. The CDR3 bases are TGCGCCAGCAGTGGAAGAGCAGGGAACTACGAGCAGTACTTC.

The CDR3 DNA follows: TGCGCCAGCAGCTTGGTCCCGGGGAACACTGAAGCTTTCTTT. This gives the protein CASSLVPGNTEAFF. The V gene is TRBV5-1, the J gene TRBJ1-1; D not resolved. Germline CDR1 SGHRS, CDR2 YFSETQ. The ends were cut back, 0 bases at V and 1 base at J, with 7 bases in the middle. This CDR3 spans 14 amino acids.

In its sample, this clone was seen once. The chain employs TRBV29-1 and TRBJ1-1; TRBD1 is a possible D gene (6 bases). V was shortened by 4 bases and J by 11 bases, with 14 bases between the two germline ends. In germline, CDR1 is SQVTM, CDR2 ANQGSEA. The CDR3 extends over 11 amino acids. The CDR3 DNA is TGCAGCGTTGGTCCGGGGGCAGGGGCTTTCTTT. Encoded protein: CSVGPGAGAFF.

The genes are TRBV6-5 and TRBJ1-1, with 7 bases fitting TRBD1. Germline V gives CDR1 MNHEY, CDR2 SVGAGI. The CDR3 contains 15 residues. J was trimmed by 5 bases and V by 0 bases; bases with no gene match: 6. The CDR3 sequence is CASSYSRGRGTEAFF. CDR3 nucleotides: TGTGCCAGCAGTTACTCAAGGGGGCGGGGGACTGAAGCTTTCTTT.

The chain carries TRBV2 and TRBJ2-3; unclear D gene. Trimming took off 3 bases at V and 3 bases at J, with 13 bases between the two ends. The germline V gene has CDR1 SNHLY and CDR2 FYNNEI. This CDR3 has 15 amino acids. CDR3: CASSEQDIGTDTQYF. CDR3 sequence (DNA): TGTGCCAGCAGTGAGCAGGATATTGGGACAGATACGCAGTATTTT.

This clone came up a few times. The chain uses TRBV2 and TRBJ1-5; D not certain. The germline V gene encodes CDR1 SNHLY and CDR2 FYNNEI. Trimming removed 2 bases at V and 0 bases at J, with 11 bases between. CDR3 length: 16 amino acids. The CDR3 reads CASSERQQDSNQPQHF. The CDR3 DNA sequence: TGTGCCAGCAGTGAACGGCAGCAAGATAGCAATCAGCCCCAGCATTTT.